The 17 T cell receptor beta chains in this list originate from one sample, sequenced in a study of Graves' ophthalmopathy and Graves' hyperthyroidism. RNA transcripts were the source from which TCR beta CDR3 regions were amplified. HTBI primers primed a first-round RT-PCR, and a second-round multiplex PCR followed. From the multiplex PCR reads, TCRdb called clonotypes with MiXCR, one entry per CDR3 protein. Seen here are approximately 700,000 distinct CDR3 sequences, around 40% observed once, and the top ten hold roughly 46%. The source material was peripheral blood. These TCRs come from an adult man with Graves' ophthalmopathy.

This clonotype was picked up many times. J is TRBJ1-2 and V is TRBV19, with TRBD1 matching over 7 bases. Germline CDR1 LNHDA, CDR2 SQIVND (reference sequence). CDR3 size: 11 residues. The V and J ends lost 9 bases and 4 bases, in that order; junction bases with no gene match: 2. Written as DNA, the CDR3 is TGTGCCAGCAGGGACAGCTATGGCTACACCTTC. Its translation is CASRDSYGYTF.

This clonotype showed up just a few times. This rearrangement joins TRBV25-1 to TRBJ1-4; D not resolved. Germline V gives CDR1 MGHDK, CDR2 SYGVNS. The CDR3 covers 15 residues. V was shortened by 5 bases and J by 0 bases, with 10 bases between the two germline ends. Written as DNA, the CDR3 is TGTGCCAGCAGTCTACGGCGTACAACTAATGAAAAACTGTTTTTT. Encoded protein: CASSLRRTTNEKLFF.

The table lists this clonotype with many counts. The V gene is TRBV4-2, the J gene TRBJ1-6, with D possibly TRBD1 on 6 matching bases. CDR3 size: 14 residues. Trimming removed 1 base at V and 14 bases at J, with 15 bases between. Germline V gene sequence: CDR1 LGHNA, CDR2 YNFKEQ. Written as DNA, the CDR3 is TGTGCCAGCAGCCAAGGAGGGGGAGTACGCGCCCTCCACTTT. Encoded protein: CASSQGGGVRALHF.

The chain has TRBV7-2 and TRBJ1-2; D is uncertain. Germline V gene sequence: CDR1 SGHTA, CDR2 FQGNSA. The CDR3 is made up of 14 amino acids. Trimming removed 5 bases from V and 8 bases from J, with 18 bases in between. CDR3 protein: CASSQVGFTGGYTF. As DNA, the CDR3 is TGTGCCAGCAGCCAAGTGGGGTTCACGGGAGGCTACACCTTC. The full variable domain, its missing parts supplied by reference TRBV7-2 and TRBJ1-2, is GAGVSQSPSNKVTEKGKDVELRCDPISGHTALYWYRQSLGQGLEFLIYFQGNSAPDKSGLPSDRFSAERTGGSVSTLTIQRTQQEDSAVYLCASSQVGFTGGYTFGSGTRLTVV.

On this clonotype itself: A much larger clone lies one base from this, so it may be a read error. Here the CDR3 omits its conserved ending phenylalanine or tryptophan, so a read error is the likely source. This chain joins TRBV10-1 and TRBJ2-5; TRBD1 aligns across 7 bases. Trimming at V came to 3 bases and at J to 1 base, leaving 2 bases not matched to a gene. CDR3 length equals 14 residues. Germline CDR1 reads WNHNN; CDR2 reads SYGVQD (reference sequence). The CDR3 DNA reads TGCGCCAGCAGTGACTCAGGGGGCCAAGAGACCCAGTACCTC. The encoded protein is CASSDSGGQETQYL.

The chain employs TRBV25-1 and TRBJ1-4, with D possibly being TRBD1 (6 bases). There are 16 residues in the CDR3. Trimming took 5 bases from V and 0 from J, leaving 13 bases between them. Germline CDR1 and CDR2: MGHDK and SYGVNS. The DNA of the CDR3 is TGTGCCAGCAGTTCAAATACAGGGACAACTAATGAAAAACTGTTTTTT. Residues: CASSSNTGTTNEKLFF.

The chain links TRBV24-1 to TRBJ2-6, with 16 bases matching TRBD2. This CDR3 has 17 residues. Germline values: CDR1 KGHDR, CDR2 SFDVKD. Losses at the gene ends were 4 bases for V and 13 bases for J; bases not matched to a gene: 9. CDR3 bases: TGTGCCACCAGTGACCCCGGGACTAGCGGGGGGGCTAGTGTCCTGACTTTC. Protein product: CATSDPGTSGGASVLTF.

The sample holds many counts of this clonotype. The chain couples TRBV2 to TRBJ1-4; D not certain. From germline, CDR1 is SNHLY and CDR2 FYNNEI. The CDR3 extends over 14 amino acids. Trimming shortened V by 4 bases and J by 4 bases, and 10 bases separated the two germline ends. The CDR3, as DNA: TGTGCCAGCAGTGGGATTTTCGGTAATGAAAAACTGTTTTTT. It yields the protein CASSGIFGNEKLFF.

V usage is TRBV12-3 or TRBV12-4 and J usage is TRBJ2-7; 9 bases are shared with TRBD1. The length of the CDR3 is 15 residues. Trimming at V came to 5 bases and at J to 6 bases, leaving 11 bases not matched to a gene. CDR3 region: CASSSQDRGRSEQYF. As DNA, the CDR3 is TGTGCCAGCAGTAGTCAGGACAGGGGTCGCAGCGAGCAGTACTTC.

The chain has TRBV10-3 and TRBJ2-5; a possible D gene is TRBD2 (7 bases). The V end lost 4 bases, the J end lost 5 bases, and 14 bases lay between the germline ends. This CDR3 spans 14 amino acids. The V gene's germline CDR1 is ENHRY and CDR2 SYGVKD. The CDR3 here is CAISGGGARETQYF. The CDR3, as DNA: TGTGCCATCAGTGGGGGGGGGGCCAGGGAGACCCAGTACTTC.

At least ten counts were recorded for this clonotype. This chain joins TRBV20-1 and TRBJ2-7; D is ambiguous. The V end was cut by 1 base, the J end by 4 bases, with 8 bases between. The germline CDR1 and CDR2 sequences are DFQATT and SNEGSKA (reference sequence). The length of the CDR3 is 12 residues. The CDR3 nucleotides read TGCAGTGCTAGAGTAGTCAGTTACGAGCAGTACTTC. It is translated as CSARVVSYEQYF.

The chain couples TRBV20-1 to TRBJ2-7; 11 nucleotides agree with TRBD2. The germline gives CDR1 DFQATT, CDR2 SNEGSKA (reference sequence). V dropped 2 bases and J dropped 0; count of bases not matched to a gene: 6. The CDR3 runs to 16 residues. CDR3 nucleotides: TGCAGTGCTAGACTAGCGGGGGGACGCAACTCCTACGAGCAGTACTTC. This gives the protein CSARLAGGRNSYEQYF.

J is TRBJ2-1 and V is TRBV24-1; D gene ambiguous. The CDR3 extends over 16 amino acids. Germline loops: CDR1 KGHDR, CDR2 SFDVKD. The germline V and J ends were trimmed by 3 bases and 0 bases, with 11 bases remaining between them. CDR3 protein: CATSDRRPSSYNEQFF. As DNA, the CDR3 is TGTGCCACCAGTGATAGGCGGCCAAGCTCCTACAATGAGCAGTTCTTC.

The CDR3 sequence is CARVVTEAFF. CDR3 nucleotides: TGTGCTAGAGTCGTGACTGAAGCTTTCTTT. J is TRBJ1-1 and V is TRBV25-1; D is unresolved. Looked up from germline, CDR1 is MGHDK and CDR2 is SYGVNS. CDR3 length: 10 amino acids.

V is TRBV9 and J is TRBJ1-2; D might be TRBD1 (6 bases). The CDR3 runs 15 residues. Trimming removed 5 bases from V and 4 bases from J, with 18 bases in between. The germline V gene encodes CDR1 SGDLS and CDR2 YYNGEE. This chain's CDR3 is CASSLSQGPGYGYTF. In DNA, the CDR3 is TGTGCCAGCAGTTTAAGTCAGGGGCCGGGCTATGGCTACACCTTC.

J is TRBJ1-5 and V is TRBV10-3; D is uncertain. The length of the CDR3 is 17 residues. Germline-derived CDR1 and CDR2 are ENHRY and SYGVKD. The V gene lost 0 bases and the J gene lost 5 bases, with 17 bases spanning the gap. DNA of the CDR3: TGTGCCATCAGTGAGTCGGGGAGGCCGGCCCATCATCAGCCCCAGCATTTT. Translated: CAISESGRPAHHQPQHF.

The V call is TRBV7-6, the J call TRBJ2-7; tentatively, D is TRBD2 (7 bases). Germline CDR1 reads SGHVS; CDR2 reads FNYEAQ. CDR3 length: 17 amino acids. Trimming shortened V by 2 bases and J by 4 bases, and 21 bases separated the two germline ends. CDR3 DNA sequence: TGTGCCAGCAGCTTATCCGGACAAGAAGGGGGGGTATACGAGCAGTACTTC. This translates into CASSLSGQEGGVYEQYF.